The text below deals with one T cell receptor beta chain. Original data processing: By means of reference gene primer amplification, nucleated cell counts were estimated. Sequencing was performed with immunoSEQ multiplex PCR; in TCRdb, only in-frame clones are kept and a portion is missing. V, J and clone size derive from that table, while D and trimming were established from the DNA sequence. The sample consists of approximately 100,000 clones, more than 60% of them appearing once. This sample is drawn from a study of blood T cell repertoires in COVID-19. Study details: Some COVID-19 samples were acute and others convalescent; all came from the United States, Italy and Spain.

The germline V gene encodes CDR1 MNHEY and CDR2 SMNVEV (reference sequence). CDR3 length: 11 amino acids. The V end was cut by 8 bases, the J end by 3 bases, with 7 bases between. The rearrangement uses TRBV27 and TRBJ1-2, with TRBD1 as a possible D gene (6 bases). The clonotype was recovered from a man in his sixties or seventies with active or convalescent COVID-19. The sample consisted of peripheral blood. The DNA of the CDR3 is TGTGCCAGCGGGGGCGACTATGGCTACACCTTC. It codes for CASGGDYGYTF.